This TCR beta chain was observed in a study of regulatory T cells in long-lasting Graves disease. General study points: Study of thyroid tissue was not done, with only peripheral blood studied.

Germline V gene lookup returns CDR1 SNHLY and CDR2 FYNNEI. V gave up 7 bases and J gave up 0 bases, with 6 bases separating them. There are 12 residues in the CDR3. Ten or more counts support this clonotype. Its antigen remains unknown. Stated time point: newly diagnosed GD, antithyroid drugs for less than 3 months. PBMC-extracted RNA yielded the TCR library. HTBI primers from iRepertoire and Arm-PCR of CDR3 regions yielded the TCR beta libraries. One entry per CDR3 protein, called by TCRdb with MiXCR from the multiplex PCR reads. The sample yields 350,000 to 500,000 distinct CDR3 sequences, approximately 15% seen once. This sample was shared with a second study, whose subject was T cells in Graves' hyperthyroidism and ophthalmopathy.

This clonotype originated in a woman between 50 and 59 years old with Graves disease. The source was peripheral blood mononuclear cells (PBMCs), collected at new diagnosis, from a patient treated with antithyroid drugs. The chain carries TRBV2 and TRBJ1-1, with D hard to call. This chain's CDR3 is CASMGVNTEAFF. CDR3 sequence (DNA): TGTGCCAGCATGGGTGTGAACACTGAAGCTTTCTTT.